Presented here are 21 T cell receptor beta chains from one specimen sequenced in a study of cytomegalovirus exposure and HLA in healthy donors (dated by TCRdb to about 2017). Libraries were constructed by the immunoSEQ multiplex PCR assay. For the multiplex PCR, a mixture combining 60 forward primers for TCR Vbeta segments and 13 reverse primers for TCR Jbeta segments was used. Not all clones reach the TCRdb copy of this immuneACCESS table, which keeps in-frame sequences only. Checked studies attribute under half of the gap to unresolved V genes and leave the rest unexplained. In all, the sample holds tens of thousands of clones, and more than 60% of those were seen once. The biggest ten clones account for under 2.5% of the sample. What was sequenced was PBMCs. The receptors shown here come from a man in his forties or fifties in good health and CMV-seronegative.

This clone came up a few times. The chain has TRBV18 and TRBJ1-5, with 9 bases that match TRBD1. V gave up 9 bases and J gave up 5 bases; unmatched junction bases: 8. Germline V lookup: CDR1 KGHSH, CDR2 LQKENI. The length of the CDR3 is 14 residues. CDR3 sequence reads: CASQQGAADQPQHF. CDR3 bases: TGTGCCAGTCAACAGGGGGCTGCCGATCAGCCCCAGCATTTT. The variable domain in full, with the rest retrieved from reference TRBV18 and TRBJ1-5, is NAGVMQNPRHLVRRRGQEARLRCSPMKGHSHVYWYRQLPEEGLKFMVYLQKENIIDESGMPKERFSAEFPKEGPSILRIQQVVRGDSAAYFCASQQGAADQPQHFGDGTRLSIL.

This clone occurred a few times. The genes are TRBV5-4 and TRBJ1-1, with D tentatively TRBD1 (6 bases). CDR1 SGHNT and CDR2 YYREEE come from the germline V gene (reference sequence). Trimming pared 2 bases from V and 1 base from J, leaving 9 bases between. The CDR3 runs to 14 residues. CDR3 in DNA: TGTGCCAGCAGCTTTAAACAGGGGAACACTGAAGCTTTCTTT. This translates into CASSFKQGNTEAFF. Drawing the rest from reference TRBV5-4 and TRBJ1-1, the complete variable domain is ETGVTQSPTHLIKTRGQQVTLRCSSQSGHNTVSWYQQALGQGPQFIFQYYREEENGRGNFPPRFSGLQFPNYSSELNVNALELDDSALYLCASSFKQGNTEAFFGQGTRLTVV.

The chain links TRBV2 to TRBJ2-3; D not resolved. The CDR3 covers 14 residues. V lost 4 bases and J lost 5, with 13 bases in between. The germline V gene has CDR1 SNHLY and CDR2 FYNNEI. Written as DNA, the CDR3 is TGTGCCAGCAGTGTATGGGCCTTACGAGATACGCAGTATTTT. This sequence encodes CASSVWALRDTQYF.

V is TRBV7-9 and J is TRBJ2-7; 9 positions match TRBD1. CDR3 length equals 15 residues. V shed 5 bases, J shed 6 bases, and the junction held 11 bases outside the gene matches. Germline loops: CDR1 SEHNR, CDR2 FQNEAQ (reference sequence). The CDR3 loop is CASSLSQGAQGEQYF. CDR3 DNA sequence: TGTGCCAGCAGCCTCTCACAGGGGGCGCAGGGCGAGCAGTACTTC.

V usage is TRBV28 and J usage is TRBJ1-1; 12 bases are shared with TRBD1. After removal of 7 bases from V and 4 bases from J, the junction contained 7 bases not matched to a gene. The CDR3 spans 15 residues. Per germline, CDR1 MDHEN and CDR2 SYDVKM. The CDR3 reads CASTPGTGGFTEAFF. The CDR3 nucleotides are TGTGCCAGCACCCCCGGGACAGGGGGCTTCACTGAAGCTTTCTTT. The full variable domain, in which reference TRBV28 and TRBJ1-1 provide the parts outside the CDR3, is DVKVTQSSRYLVKRTGEKVFLECVQDMDHENMFWYRQDPGLGLRLIYFSYDVKMKEKGDIPEGYSVSREKKERFSLILESASTNQTSMYLCASTPGTGGFTEAFFGQGTRLTVV.

The V gene is TRBV28, the J gene TRBJ1-1; 10 bases line up with TRBD1. The CDR3 is 15 residues long. Per the germline V gene, CDR1 is MDHEN and CDR2 is SYDVKM. The V and J ends lost 5 bases and 7 bases, in that order; junction bases with no gene match: 10. The CDR3 region is CASSPGDRGMGEAFF. CDR3 nucleotide sequence: TGTGCCAGCAGTCCGGGGGACAGGGGCATGGGTGAAGCTTTCTTT.

V gene TRBV4-1 combines with J gene TRBJ1-1, with 8 positions matching TRBD1. This CDR3 is 15 amino acids long. The germline V gene encodes CDR1 MGHRA and CDR2 YSYEKL. V trimming: 4 bases; J trimming: 4 bases; junction bases outside the gene matches: 8. CDR3 residues: CASSLQGAAVTEAFF. DNA for the CDR3: TGCGCCAGCAGCCTTCAGGGGGCGGCGGTCACTGAAGCTTTCTTT.

A few counts support this clone. The gene calls are TRBV6-1 and TRBJ1-1; D is perhaps TRBD1 (5 bases). The length of the CDR3 is 15 residues. CDR1 and CDR2 (germline): MNHNS, SASEGT. V shed 6 bases and J shed 0 bases, with 14 bases lying between them. CDR3 in DNA: TGTGCCAGCAGCAGACAGCGTCTTATGAACACTGAAGCTTTCTTT. Translated, it gives CASSRQRLMNTEAFF.

The chain recombines TRBV19 with TRBJ2-7; 9 positions match TRBD2. CDR1 LNHDA and CDR2 SQIVND come from the germline V gene (reference sequence). This CDR3 region has 15 residues. The V gene end was trimmed by 5 bases and the J gene end by 4 bases; junction bases not matched to a gene: 9. CDR3 sequence (DNA): TGTGCCAGTAGTTTTTTAGCGGGAGTGGGATACGAGCAGTACTTC. It is translated as CASSFLAGVGYEQYF.

This clone was detected only once. The chain carries TRBV9 and TRBJ1-1; D gene unclear. The germline V and J ends were trimmed by 0 bases and 8 bases, with 11 bases remaining between them. The CDR3 is made up of 13 amino acids. The germline CDR1 and CDR2 sequences are SGDLS and YYNGEE. The CDR3 nucleotides are TGTGCCAGCAGCGTAGTACCTACAGAAGAAGCTTTCTTT. The encoded protein is CASSVVPTEEAFF.

The chain uses TRBV6-1 and TRBJ2-3; 11 nucleotides agree with TRBD2. CDR1 and CDR2 from the germline V gene are MNHNS and SASEGT. With 7 bases clipped from V and 10 bases from J, the junction kept 4 bases outside the gene matches. The CDR3 is 12 amino acids. The CDR3 sequence: CASTASGRSQYF. DNA of the CDR3: TGTGCCAGCACAGCTAGCGGGAGGTCGCAGTATTTT.

V usage is TRBV6-1 and J usage is TRBJ2-7, with D perhaps TRBD1 (6 bases). This CDR3 contains 17 residues. Per germline, CDR1 MNHNS and CDR2 SASEGT. Between the trimmed V and J ends, which lost 2 bases and 1 base, there was a span of 18 bases. CDR3 amino acids: CASSEFFGTLSSYEQYF. The CDR3 region has the DNA TGTGCCAGCAGTGAATTCTTCGGGACACTTAGTTCCTACGAGCAGTACTTC.

This rearrangement joins TRBV18 to TRBJ1-2; no definite D call. Trimming removed 4 bases at V and 4 bases at J, with 7 bases between. Germline V gene lookup returns CDR1 KGHSH and CDR2 LQKENI. This CDR3 comprises 12 residues. In DNA, the CDR3 is TGTGCCAGCTCACTGCAGGTCTATGGCTACACCTTC. It encodes CASSLQVYGYTF.

The chain recombines TRBV7-8 with TRBJ2-1, with 10 bases lining up with TRBD2. The CDR3 contains 17 residues. Unmatched junction bases numbered 4, after V lost 0 bases and J lost 2 bases. In germline, CDR1 is SGHVS, CDR2 FQNEAQ. The CDR3 here is CASSLAISGGAYNEQFF. The DNA for the CDR3 is TGTGCCAGCAGCTTAGCGATCAGCGGGGGGGCCTACAATGAGCAGTTCTTC. The whole variable domain, filled in from reference TRBV7-8 and TRBJ2-1, reads GAGVSQSPRYKVAKRGQDVALRCDPISGHVSLFWYQQALGQGPEFLTYFQNEAQLDKSGLPSDRFFAERPEGSVSTLKIQRTQQEDSAVYLCASSLAISGGAYNEQFFGPGTRLTVL.

The chain uses TRBV25-1 and TRBJ2-7; 10 bases align to TRBD2. V lost 3 bases and J lost 4; bases outside the gene matches: 9. This CDR3 has 16 amino acids. Germline-derived CDR1 and CDR2 are MGHDK and SYGVNS. CDR3 loop: CASSEKLGLASYEQYF. The DNA of the CDR3 is TGTGCCAGCAGTGAGAAATTGGGACTAGCGAGTTACGAGCAGTACTTC.

The chain employs TRBV5-1 and TRBJ1-2; D is unresolved. Germline V CDR1 and CDR2: SGHRS, YFSETQ. This CDR3 contains 15 residues. V was pared by 2 bases and J by 4 bases, with 15 bases between. In DNA form, the CDR3 reads TGCGCCAGCAGCTTCAATAGTGGCGGATCCTATGGCTACACCTTC. Encoded protein: CASSFNSGGSYGYTF.

Note on this clone: One end of the junction is discordant with germline, which a read error may explain. The CDR3 protein is CASSLGVGYEQYF. The CDR3 DNA is TGTGCTAGCAGCTTAGGAGTCGGTTACGAGCAGTACTTC. J is TRBJ2-7 and V is TRBV7-7; no firm D call. The CDR3 has 13 amino acids. Per the germline V gene, CDR1 is SSHAT and CDR2 is FNYEAQ (reference sequence). Supplemented by reference TRBV7-7 and TRBJ2-7, the full variable domain reads GAGVSQSPRYKVTKRGQDVTLRCDPISSHATLYWYQQALGQGPEFLTYFNYEAQPDKSGLPSDRFSAERPEGSISTLTIQRTEQRDSAMYRCASSLGVGYEQYFGPGTRLTVT.

The rearrangement joins TRBV6-1 to TRBJ2-1; possibly TRBD2 for D (6 bases). From germline, CDR1 is MNHNS and CDR2 SASEGT. The ends were cut back, 7 bases at V and 1 base at J, with 14 bases in the middle. The CDR3 is 15 amino acids. CDR3 region: CASMLLAGSYNEQFF. CDR3 nucleotide sequence: TGTGCCAGCATGCTTCTTGCGGGATCCTACAATGAGCAGTTCTTC.

The CDR3 region is CASSLGGQIYGYTF. In nucleotides, the CDR3 is TGTGCCAGCAGCTTAGGGGGCCAAATCTATGGCTACACCTTC. This chain links TRBV5-4 with TRBJ1-2; 7 bases are shared with TRBD1. Germline CDR1 SGHNT, CDR2 YYREEE (reference sequence). V lost 2 bases and J lost 4; bases outside the gene matches: 5. CDR3 length: 14 amino acids.

The chain carries TRBV28 and TRBJ2-1; TRBD1 aligns across 9 bases. With V trimmed by 4 bases and J by 10 bases, 14 bases remained unmatched. The CDR3 contains 16 residues. The germline CDR1 and CDR2 sequences are MDHEN and SYDVKM. The DNA for the CDR3 is TGTGCCAGCAGTTCGACCGGGACAGGGTATGGGAACGAGCAGTTCTTC. It is translated as CASSSTGTGYGNEQFF.

The chain joins TRBV6-4 to TRBJ2-3; 7 nucleotides line up with TRBD2. CDR3 size: 13 residues. V trimming: 4 bases; J trimming: 5 bases; junction bases outside the gene matches: 3. CDR1 and CDR2 (germline): MRHNA, SNTAGT. The CDR3 bases are TGTGCCAGCAGTGGGACTAGTATAGATACGCAGTATTTT. This sequence encodes CASSGTSIDTQYF.